This TCR beta chain was identified in a study of early T cells in non-severe SARS-CoV-2 infection. Study in general: Sequencing of bulk RNA from unsorted whole blood was done, without chain pairing. Study findings and constraints: VDJdb matching, biased toward anti-spike CD8 responses, missed private and CD4 specificities.

Only a few counts were recorded for this clonotype. Its antigen is not known. Individual cDNA molecules carried attached unique molecular identifiers. TCRdb independently ran MiXCR on the 5' RACE reads; one entry per CDR3 protein. The sample has 40,000 to 45,000 distinct CDR3 sequences; 4.5% to 5% are singletons. CDR1 and CDR2 (germline): SGHTA, FQGNSA. The V gene lost 5 bases and the J gene lost 2 bases, with 16 bases spanning the gap. CDR3 length equals 15 residues. The specimen sequenced was whole blood. The rearrangement links TRBV7-2 to TRBJ2-7; D is uncertain. This sequence was found in an adult who was a healthcare worker with PCR-confirmed SARS-CoV-2 infection or an uninfected control (not recorded which). The CDR3 DNA reads as TGTGCCAGCAGCCCCACTCGAGATTTTACCTACGAGCAGTACTTC. It yields the protein CASSPTRDFTYEQYF.